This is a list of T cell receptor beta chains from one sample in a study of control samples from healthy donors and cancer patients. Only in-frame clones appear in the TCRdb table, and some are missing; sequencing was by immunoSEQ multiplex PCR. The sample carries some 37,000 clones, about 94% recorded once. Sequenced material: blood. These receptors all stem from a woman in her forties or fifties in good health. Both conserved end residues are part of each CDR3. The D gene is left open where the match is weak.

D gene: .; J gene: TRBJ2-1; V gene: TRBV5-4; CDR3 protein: CASSGGPEDEQFF; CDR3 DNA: TGTGCCAGCAGCGGGGGCCCTGAGGATGAGCAGTTCTTC
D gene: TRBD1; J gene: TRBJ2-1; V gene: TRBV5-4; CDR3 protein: CASRRETGFFNEQFF; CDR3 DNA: TGTGCCAGCAGGAGAGAGACAGGGTTCTTCAATGAGCAGTTCTTC
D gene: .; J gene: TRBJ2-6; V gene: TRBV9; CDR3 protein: CASSEALSGANVLTF; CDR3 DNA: TGTGCCAGCAGCGAGGCCCTATCTGGGGCCAACGTCCTGACTTTC
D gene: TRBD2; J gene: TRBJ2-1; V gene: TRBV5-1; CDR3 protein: CASSLGAGGSNNEQFF; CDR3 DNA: TGCGCCAGCAGCTTAGGAGCGGGGGGGTCCAACAATGAGCAGTTCTTC
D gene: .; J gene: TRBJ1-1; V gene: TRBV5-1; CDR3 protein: CASSLSGAGTEAFF; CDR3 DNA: TGCGCCAGCAGCTTGAGCGGGGCTGGGACTGAAGCTTTCTTT
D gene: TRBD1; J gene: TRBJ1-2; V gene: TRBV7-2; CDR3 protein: CASSLPGQGANYGYTF; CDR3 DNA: TGTGCCAGCAGCCTACCCGGACAGGGAGCTAACTATGGCTACACCTTC
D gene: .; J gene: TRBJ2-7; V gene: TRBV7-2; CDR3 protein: CASSIRGGPGRSGEEQYF; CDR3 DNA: TGTGCCAGCAGCATTAGAGGGGGGCCAGGCCGTTCTGGGGAAGAGCAGTACTTC
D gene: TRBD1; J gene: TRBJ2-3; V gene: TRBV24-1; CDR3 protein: CATSKGARSDTQYF; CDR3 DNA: TGTGCCACCAGTAAGGGGGCGCGATCAGATACGCAGTATTTT
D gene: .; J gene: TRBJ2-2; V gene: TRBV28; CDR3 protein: CASSPFGGWELFF; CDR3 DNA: TGTGCCAGCAGTCCGTTTGGGGGGTGGGAGCTGTTTTTT
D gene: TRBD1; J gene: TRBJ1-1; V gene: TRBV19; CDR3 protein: CASSIFPQGAMGNTEAFF; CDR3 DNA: TGTGCCAGTAGTATTTTCCCACAGGGGGCGATGGGGAACACTGAAGCTTTCTTT
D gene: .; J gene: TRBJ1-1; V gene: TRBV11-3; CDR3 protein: CASSLDGPHRVTTEAFF; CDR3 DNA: TGTGCCAGCAGCCTAGATGGTCCCCACAGGGTAACCACTGAAGCTTTCTTT
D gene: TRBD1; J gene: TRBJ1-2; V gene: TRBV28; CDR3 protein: CASSSPGQALYGYTF; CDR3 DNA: TGTGCCAGCAGTTCTCCGGGACAGGCGCTCTATGGCTACACCTTC
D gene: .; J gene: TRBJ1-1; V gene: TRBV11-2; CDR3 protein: CASSRTQNTEAFF; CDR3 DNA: TGTGCCAGCAGCCGTACACAAAACACTGAAGCTTTCTTT
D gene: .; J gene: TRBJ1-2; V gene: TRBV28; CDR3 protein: CASSRPRQDYGYTF; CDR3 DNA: TGTGCCAGCAGCCGCCCCAGGCAGGACTATGGCTACACCTTC
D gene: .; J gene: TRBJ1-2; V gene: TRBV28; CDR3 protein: CASSPGWTGYGYTF; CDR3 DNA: TGTGCCAGCAGCCCCGGATGGACTGGCTATGGCTACACCTTC
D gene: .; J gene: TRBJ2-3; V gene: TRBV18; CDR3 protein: CASSPNGASPADTQYF; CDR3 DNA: TGTGCCAGCTCACCGAATGGGGCCAGTCCCGCAGATACGCAGTATTTT
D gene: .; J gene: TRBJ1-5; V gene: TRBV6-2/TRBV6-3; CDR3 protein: CASSSRGTNSNQPQHF; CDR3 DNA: TGTGCCAGCAGCTCACGGGGGACCAATAGCAATCAGCCCCAGCATTTT
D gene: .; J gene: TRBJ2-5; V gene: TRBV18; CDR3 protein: CASSRSGVGETQYF; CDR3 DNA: TGTGCCAGCTCGCGGTCCGGGGTTGGTGAGACCCAGTACTTC
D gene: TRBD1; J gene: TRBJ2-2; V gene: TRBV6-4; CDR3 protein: CASRGTGTGELFF; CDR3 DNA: TGTGCCAGCCGGGGGACAGGCACGGGGGAGCTGTTTTTT
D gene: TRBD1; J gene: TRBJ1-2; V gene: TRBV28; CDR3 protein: CASKVGTGNYGYTF; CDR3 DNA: TGTGCCAGCAAGGTGGGGACAGGGAACTATGGCTACACCTTC
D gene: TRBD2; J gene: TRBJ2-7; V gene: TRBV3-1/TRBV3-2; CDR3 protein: CASSPGLAGEYYEQYF; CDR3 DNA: TGTGCCAGCAGCCCGGGACTAGCGGGGGAGTACTACGAGCAGTACTTC
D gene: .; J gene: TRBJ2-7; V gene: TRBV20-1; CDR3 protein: CSAASSYEQYF; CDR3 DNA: TGCAGTGCTGCCAGCTCCTACGAGCAGTACTTC
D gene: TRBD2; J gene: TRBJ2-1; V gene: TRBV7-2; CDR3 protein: CASSLEGSGGNEQFF; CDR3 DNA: TGTGCCAGCAGCTTAGAGGGTTCGGGGGGCAATGAGCAGTTCTTC
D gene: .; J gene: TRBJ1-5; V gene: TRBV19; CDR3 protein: CASSITPGQVNQPQHF; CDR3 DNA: TGTGCCAGTAGTATAACTCCGGGGCAGGTTAATCAGCCCCAGCATTTT
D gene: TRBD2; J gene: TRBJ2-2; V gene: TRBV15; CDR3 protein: CATSSSVGGSSSTGELFF; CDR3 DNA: TGTGCCACCAGCAGTTCTGTGGGAGGGAGTTCATCGACCGGGGAGCTGTTTTTT
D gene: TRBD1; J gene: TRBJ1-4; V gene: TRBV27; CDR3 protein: CASSRQGGEKLFF; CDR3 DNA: TGTGCCAGCAGTCGACAGGGGGGTGAAAAACTGTTTTTT